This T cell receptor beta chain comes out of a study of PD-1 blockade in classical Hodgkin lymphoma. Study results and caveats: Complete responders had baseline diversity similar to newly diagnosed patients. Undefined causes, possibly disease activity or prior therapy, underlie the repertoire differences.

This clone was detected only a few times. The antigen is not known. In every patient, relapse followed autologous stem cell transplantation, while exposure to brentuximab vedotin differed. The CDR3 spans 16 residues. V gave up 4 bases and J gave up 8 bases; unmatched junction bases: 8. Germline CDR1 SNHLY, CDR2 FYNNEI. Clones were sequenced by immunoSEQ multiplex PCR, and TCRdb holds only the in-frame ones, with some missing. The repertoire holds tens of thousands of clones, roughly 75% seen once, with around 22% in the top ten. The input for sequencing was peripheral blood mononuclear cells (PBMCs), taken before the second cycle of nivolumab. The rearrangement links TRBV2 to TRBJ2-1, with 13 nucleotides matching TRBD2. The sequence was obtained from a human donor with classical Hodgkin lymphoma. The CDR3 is CASSGLLAGGPYEQFF. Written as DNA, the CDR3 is TGTGCCAGCAGTGGGTTACTAGCGGGAGGGCCATATGAGCAGTTCTTC.